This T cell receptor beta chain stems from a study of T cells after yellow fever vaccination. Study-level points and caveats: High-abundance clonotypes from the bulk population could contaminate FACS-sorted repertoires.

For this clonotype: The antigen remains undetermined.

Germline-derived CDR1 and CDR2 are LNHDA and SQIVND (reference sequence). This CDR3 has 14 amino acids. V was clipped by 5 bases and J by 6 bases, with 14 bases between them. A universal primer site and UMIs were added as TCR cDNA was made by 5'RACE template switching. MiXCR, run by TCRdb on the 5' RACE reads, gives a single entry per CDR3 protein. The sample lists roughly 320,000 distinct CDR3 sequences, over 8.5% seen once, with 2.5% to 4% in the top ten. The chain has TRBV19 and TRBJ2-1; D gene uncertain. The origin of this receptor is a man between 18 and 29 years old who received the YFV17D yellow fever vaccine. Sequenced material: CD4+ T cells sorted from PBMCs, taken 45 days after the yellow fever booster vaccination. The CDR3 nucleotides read TGTGCCAGTAGTGCAAGGGCCCTTGGCAATGAGCAGTTCTTC. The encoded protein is CASSARALGNEQFF.